This passage covers 2 T cell receptor beta chains from one sample sequenced in a study of cytomegalovirus exposure and HLA in healthy donors. The PCR had 60 Vbeta and 13 Jbeta primers. Using immunoSEQ multiplex PCR, the repertoire was profiled, and TCRdb retains in-frame clones only, with some absent. The data show roughly 190,000 clones, more than 75% seen once. The specimen sequenced was PBMCs. The receptors come from a woman aged 45-65 years in good health and CMV-seronegative.

Concerning this clone: A read error may produce the germline difference seen at one junction end. The genes are TRBV7-7 and TRBJ2-2, with 7 bases fitting TRBD2. The CDR3 covers 16 residues. CDR1 is SSHAT, CDR2 FNYEAQ, per germline (reference sequence). This CDR3 is CASSPVGGARTGELFF. The CDR3 nucleotides are TGTGCTAGCAGCCCCGTGGGAGGGGCGCGCACCGGGGAGCTGTTTTTT.

The V and J genes are TRBV11-2 and TRBJ2-7; 9 nucleotides align to TRBD1. This CDR3 is 15 amino acids long. Germline assignment: CDR1 SGHAT and CDR2 FQNNGV. V lost 5 bases and J lost 3; bases outside the gene matches: 8. For the CDR3, the DNA is TGTGCCAGCAGCCTAACCGGGACAGGGTACTACGAGCAGTACTTC. Its protein product is CASSLTGTGYYEQYF.